This T cell receptor (beta chain) was identified in a study of blood T cell repertoires in COVID-19. Looking at the study overall: The study drew acute and convalescent COVID-19 samples from the United States, Italy and Spain. T cells, B-cell-depleted T cells, or PBMCs supplied cDNA or gDNA.

Original data processing: From reference gene primer amplification, estimates of nucleated cell counts were derived. Assay used: immunoSEQ multiplex PCR; TCRdb lists only in-frame clones, some missing. V and J calls and clone size come straight from that table; D and trimming were deduced from the DNA. This sample has just over 95,000 clones, with 82% found just once. The germline V gene encodes CDR1 MNHEY and CDR2 SMNVEV (reference sequence). With 5 bases clipped from V and 6 bases from J, the junction kept 9 bases outside the gene matches. There are 15 residues in the CDR3. This clone is a singleton in its sample.

The sequenced sample consisted of peripheral blood. This sequence originates from a man older than 75 with acute or convalescent COVID-19. The chain is built from TRBV27 and TRBJ2-1; TRBD1 matches at 8 bases. The CDR3 here is CASSRPGQVFNEQFF. In DNA, the CDR3 is TGTGCCAGCAGTCGACCGGGACAGGTATTCAATGAGCAGTTCTTC.